These 24 T cell receptor beta chains share one sample of origin, sequenced in a study of spatial heterogeneity in lung cancer. TCRdb recomputed calls from the 5' RACE reads with MiXCR, one row per CDR3 protein. This sample has 5,000 to 8,000 distinct CDR3 sequences, with around 7% found just once. These receptors' targets are unknown. Study-level findings and limits: Tumor mutation counts were tracked by expanded intratumoral alpha and beta TCR counts.

Stated time point: sample taken at primary tumor resection. The source material was lung tumor tissue, sampled at surgery. These receptor sequences come from a male donor with early-stage non-small cell lung cancer.

There are many counts of this clonotype. The chain couples TRBV5-5 to TRBJ2-7; 7 bases align to TRBD2. This CDR3 is built from 13 residues. Per the germline V gene, CDR1 is SGHKS and CDR2 is YYEKEE (reference sequence). The V segment lost 3 bases and the J segment 4 bases; nucleotides outside the gene matches: 4. CDR3 DNA sequence: TGTGCCAGCAGCTCGCGCGGGGGATACGAGCAGTACTTC. Translated: CASSSRGGYEQYF. Full variable domain (missing parts from reference TRBV5-5 and TRBJ2-7): DAGVTQSPTHLIKTRGQQVTLRCSPISGHKSVSWYQQVLGQGPQFIFQYYEKEERGRGNFPDRFSARQFPNYSSELNVNALLLGDSALYLCASSSRGGYEQYFGPGTRLTVT.

This clonotype has ten or more counts. The V gene is TRBV4-1, the J gene TRBJ2-5; tentatively, D is TRBD1 or TRBD2 (6 bases each). The germline CDR1 and CDR2 sequences are MGHRA and YSYEKL. CDR3 length equals 15 residues. V was cut by 0 bases and J by 5 bases, with 13 bases left in between. CDR3 protein: CASSQETGGGETQYF. CDR3 nucleotide sequence: TGCGCCAGCAGCCAAGAAACCGGGGGCGGTGAGACCCAGTACTTC.

This clonotype is medium-sized in the sample. V gene TRBV4-1 combines with J gene TRBJ2-5; 8 bases match TRBD2. CDR1 is MGHRA, CDR2 YSYEKL, per germline. The length of the CDR3 is 15 residues. The V segment lost 1 base and the J segment 2 bases; nucleotides outside the gene matches: 3. CDR3 protein: CASSQGPSGQETQYF. DNA of the CDR3: TGCGCCAGCAGCCAAGGCCCTAGCGGGCAAGAGACCCAGTACTTC.

This clonotype was counted ten times or more. The rearrangement uses TRBV4-1 and TRBJ1-2, with unresolved D. Deletions cut 1 base from V and 3 bases from J, with 15 bases between. CDR1 is MGHRA, CDR2 YSYEKL, per germline. CDR3 length equals 16 residues. CDR3: CASSQGSWVTDYGYTF. For the CDR3, the DNA is TGCGCCAGCAGCCAAGGCAGCTGGGTCACCGACTATGGCTACACCTTC.

By share, this clonotype ranks as medium-sized. In DNA, the CDR3 is TGCGCCAGCAGCCCAAAAGATCGGGGGGCCCGGGACTCCTACAATGAGCAGTTCTTC. It yields the protein CASSPKDRGARDSYNEQFF. This sequence joins TRBV4-1 and TRBJ2-1; perhaps TRBD2 as D (7 bases). Looked up from germline, CDR1 is MGHRA and CDR2 is YSYEKL. This CDR3 is built from 19 residues. The germline V and J ends were trimmed by 4 bases and 0 bases, with 22 bases remaining between them.

This clonotype was counted many times. The junction shows a germline mismatch at one end, possibly a read error. This chain links TRBV7-8 with TRBJ2-1; tentatively, D is TRBD2 (6 bases). The CDR3 has 14 residues. The germline CDR1 and CDR2 sequences are SGHVS and FQNEAQ. The CDR3 bases are TGTGCCAGCAGCTTAGCGGGGGGTTGGTCAGGAAAGCTCTTC. It codes for CASSLAGGWSGKLF.

CDR3 residues: CASSPAVYGELFF. The CDR3 DNA sequence: TGTGCCAGCAGCCCTGCTGTTTATGGGGAGCTGTTTTTT. This chain links TRBV11-1 with TRBJ2-2; D gene ambiguous. CDR1 SGHAT and CDR2 FQDESV come from the germline V gene (reference sequence). CDR3 length: 13 amino acids. The V end lost 5 bases, the J end lost 8 bases, and 12 bases lay between the germline ends. Variable domain in full (rest from reference TRBV11-1 and TRBJ2-2): EAEVAQSPRYKITEKSQAVAFWCDPISGHATLYWYRQILGQGPELLVQFQDESVVDDSQLPKDRFSAERLKGVDSTLKIQPAELGDSAMYLCASSPAVYGELFFGEGSRLTVL.

This clonotype showed up just a few times. The rearrangement uses TRBV6-6 and TRBJ1-5; a possible D gene is TRBD1 (6 bases). The CDR3 length is 15 residues. The germline gives CDR1 MNHNY, CDR2 SVGAGI (reference sequence). V was clipped by 2 bases and J by 3 bases, with 11 bases between them. CDR3 coding DNA: TGTGCCAGCAGTTACCACAGGGATGCCAATCAGCCCCAGCATTTT. Amino acid sequence: CASSYHRDANQPQHF.

This clonotype was counted at least ten times. The chain uses TRBV6-2 or TRBV6-3 and TRBJ1-2; TRBD1 aligns across 7 bases. The germline CDR1 and CDR2 sequences are MNHEY and SVGEGT. J lost 5 bases, V lost 6 bases, and 9 bases had no gene match. CDR3 length: 14 amino acids. The CDR3 nucleotides read TGTGCCAGCAGCCCCACAGGGGTCCGATATGGCTACACCTTC. Its translation is CASSPTGVRYGYTF.

This clonotype was counted at least ten times. V is TRBV7-9 and J is TRBJ2-1; possibly TRBD1 for D (6 bases). The germline V gene encodes CDR1 SEHNR and CDR2 FQNEAQ (reference sequence). Trimming took off 5 bases at V and 10 bases at J, with 9 bases between the two ends. The CDR3 runs to 11 residues. The chain's CDR3 is CASSPRGEQFF. The CDR3 DNA is TGTGCCAGCAGCCCCAGGGGAGAGCAGTTCTTC.

This clonotype is termed medium-sized (0.01 to 0.1%). This chain uses TRBV6-2 or TRBV6-3 with TRBJ2-1; possibly TRBD1 for D (5 bases). Germline lookup yields CDR1 MNHEY and CDR2 SVGEGT. This CDR3 contains 15 residues. The V end was cut by 2 bases, the J end by 9 bases, with 17 bases between. In nucleotides, the CDR3 is TGTGCCAGCAGTTACAGCAGGGCGAAGGGTGGTGAGCAGTTCTTC. This encodes CASSYSRAKGGEQFF.

This clonotype was counted many times. The chain employs TRBV5-1 and TRBJ2-7, with 7 nucleotides matching TRBD1. The V gene end was trimmed by 5 bases and the J gene end by 6 bases; junction bases not matched to a gene: 11. The germline CDR1 and CDR2 sequences are SGHRS and YFSETQ. This CDR3 is 14 amino acids long. CDR3 in DNA: TGCGCCAGCAGGACGGGCCCAGGGGGTTCCGAGCAGTACTTC. This codes for CASRTGPGGSEQYF.

This clonotype was found many times. This chain links TRBV29-1 with TRBJ2-5, with D possibly matching TRBD2 (6 bases). Germline CDR1 SQVTM, CDR2 ANQGSEA. Trimming removed 7 bases at V and 5 bases at J, with 14 bases between. The CDR3 covers 12 residues. CDR3 amino acids: CSALRSGETQYF. The CDR3, as DNA: TGCAGCGCCTTGAGGAGCGGGGAGACCCAGTACTTC.

V gene TRBV20-1 combines with J gene TRBJ1-5; 9 nucleotides agree with TRBD1. CDR1 and CDR2 from the germline V gene are DFQATT and SNEGSKA (reference sequence). The CDR3 length is 18 residues. After removal of 3 bases from V and 0 bases from J, the junction contained 12 bases not matched to a gene. The CDR3 spells CSASPGTGLRFSNQPQHF. DNA for the CDR3: TGCAGTGCTAGCCCTGGGACAGGGTTGCGTTTTAGCAATCAGCCCCAGCATTTT.

At least ten counts were recorded for this clonotype. The gene calls are TRBV11-2 and TRBJ2-7; 10 bases fit TRBD1. J lost 5 bases, V lost 3 bases, and 4 bases had no gene match. The germline V gene has CDR1 SGHAT and CDR2 FQNNGV. The CDR3 contains 14 residues. CDR3 DNA sequence: TGTGCCAGCAGCTTCGACAGGGGGCGCCACGAGCAGTACTTC. It is translated as CASSFDRGRHEQYF. Complete variable domain (other parts from reference TRBV11-2 and TRBJ2-7): EAGVAQSPRYKIIEKRQSVAFWCNPISGHATLYWYQQILGQGPKLLIQFQNNGVVDDSQLPKDRFSAERLKGVDSTLKIQPAKLEDSAVYLCASSFDRGRHEQYFGPGTRLTVT.

In its sample, this clonotype is medium-sized. The chain is built from TRBV6-5 and TRBJ2-7, with 7 bases aligning to TRBD1. With 0 bases clipped from V and 3 bases from J, the junction kept 2 bases outside the gene matches. Germline values: CDR1 MNHEY, CDR2 SVGAGI. There are 14 residues in the CDR3. The CDR3 region is CASSYSGTDYEQYF. The CDR3 DNA reads as TGTGCCAGCAGTTACTCTGGGACAGACTACGAGCAGTACTTC.

There are many counts of this clonotype. V usage is TRBV4-2 and J usage is TRBJ2-1; 8 bases are shared with TRBD2. Germline V CDR1 and CDR2: LGHNA, YNFKEQ. V was clipped by 4 bases and J by 0 bases; unmatched bases: 14. The CDR3 consists of 19 residues. The CDR3 nucleotides are TGTGCCAGCAGCCCCTCTGGAGCGGGGGCCCCAAGCTCCTACAATGAGCAGTTCTTC. It specifies CASSPSGAGAPSSYNEQFF.

At least ten counts were recorded for this clonotype. The CDR3 here is CSAIPGGVAKNIQYF. The CDR3 DNA sequence: TGCAGTGCTATACCCGGGGGTGTGGCCAAAAACATTCAGTACTTC. The chain employs TRBV20-1 and TRBJ2-4; weak D call: TRBD2 (6 bases). This CDR3 is built from 15 residues. Germline lookup yields CDR1 DFQATT and CDR2 SNEGSKA (reference sequence). The ends were cut back, 4 bases at V and 1 base at J, with 14 bases in the middle.

Sample share makes this clonotype medium-sized. This clone may be a read error of a much larger clone one base away. This chain links TRBV9 with TRBJ2-3; TRBD2 matches at 8 bases. CDR1 SGDLS and CDR2 YYNGEE come from the germline V gene. The CDR3 has 15 amino acids. Here the CDR3 DNA reads TGTGCCAGCAGCGTAGTGCGGGGGGAAGAAGATTCGCAGTATTTT. It specifies CASSVVRGEEDSQYF.

Ten or more counts support this clonotype. The chain recombines TRBV7-9 with TRBJ1-2; 8 bases agree with TRBD1. From germline, CDR1 is SEHNR and CDR2 FQNEAQ (reference sequence). Unmatched junction bases numbered 12, after V lost 5 bases and J lost 7 bases. The CDR3 is 15 amino acids. DNA for the CDR3: TGTGCCAGCAGCCCCTGGATCCAGGGGGCAACTGGCTACACCTTC. Its translation is CASSPWIQGATGYTF.

This clonotype was found many times. The chain joins TRBV28 to TRBJ2-1; no definite D call. Trimming pared 5 bases from V and 0 bases from J, leaving 14 bases between. Germline CDR1 reads MDHEN; CDR2 reads SYDVKM. The CDR3 is 16 residues long. The CDR3, as DNA: TGTGCCAGCAGTCCTCCCCGGCCCAGCTCCTACAATGAGCAGTTCTTC. It yields the protein CASSPPRPSSYNEQFF.

The sample holds many counts of this clonotype. The genes are TRBV6-1 and TRBJ2-3; maybe TRBD1 (6 bases). V dropped 5 bases and J dropped 2 bases, with 17 bases sitting between them. The CDR3 totals 16 residues. Looked up from germline, CDR1 is MNHNS and CDR2 is SASEGT. Written as DNA, the CDR3 is TGTGCCAGCAGTAGATTACAGGGATCCACCACAGATACGCAGTATTTT. Translated: CASSRLQGSTTDTQYF.

This clonotype was found a few times. This chain links TRBV24-1 with TRBJ2-1; D ambiguous. Trimming left V 6 bases short and J 4 bases short, with 9 bases between. CDR1 and CDR2 (germline): KGHDR, SFDVKD. The CDR3 contains 13 residues. The CDR3 nucleotides read TGTGCCACCAGTCCTGACCGATACAATGAGCAGTTCTTC. Translating it yields CATSPDRYNEQFF.

By sample fraction, this clonotype is medium-sized. The V gene is TRBV7-2, the J gene TRBJ2-7; TRBD2 agrees at 14 bases. Trimming removed 5 bases from V and 7 bases from J; junction bases left unmatched: 10. Germline V gene sequence: CDR1 SGHTA, CDR2 FQGNSA. The CDR3 loop spans 16 amino acids. The CDR3 loop is CASSPSTSGGAGEQYF. The CDR3 DNA is TGTGCCAGCAGCCCTTCGACTAGCGGGGGGGCTGGTGAGCAGTACTTC.